Listed here is a single TCR beta chain. The data were taken from a study of blood T cell repertoires in COVID-19. Study-wide background: The study drew acute and convalescent COVID-19 samples from the United States, Italy and Spain. From T cells, B-cell-depleted T cells, or PBMCs came the material, which was cDNA or gDNA.

As originally analysed: Counts of nucleated cells, estimated from reference gene primer amplification, were obtained. Assay used: immunoSEQ multiplex PCR; TCRdb lists only in-frame clones, some missing. D and trimming were read from the DNA, whereas the V and J calls and clone size are those reported in that table. The sample has 100,000 to 120,000 clones; 88% are singletons. V lost 3 bases and J lost 10; bases outside the gene matches: 13. CDR3 length: 17 amino acids. From germline, CDR1 is SGHVS and CDR2 FQNEAQ. Sequencing was performed on peripheral blood. V and J are TRBV7-8 and TRBJ2-1, with 12 bases aligning to TRBD2. This sequence originates from a woman aged 65 to 85 who had recovered from COVID-19. The CDR3 nucleotides are TGTGCCAGCAGCTTTAGGGTCGGCCTAGCGGGAGGGGGAGAGCAGTTCTTC. Translation: CASSFRVGLAGGGEQFF.